These 5 T cell receptor beta chains originate from one sample sequenced in a study of regulatory T cells in long-lasting Graves disease. Library construction for TCR beta used iRepertoire HTBI primers and Arm-PCR of CDR3 regions. TCRdb analysed the multiplex PCR reads with MiXCR anew, one entry per CDR3 protein. Among about 470,000 distinct CDR3 sequences, 14% to 15% were seen once, and the ten largest hold 16%. Time point given: newly diagnosed GD, antithyroid drugs for less than 3 months. RNA from PBMCs was the source of the TCR library. The sample was also linked to a second study, of T cells in Graves' hyperthyroidism and ophthalmopathy.

The input for sequencing was peripheral blood mononuclear cells (PBMCs), taken at new diagnosis, from a patient treated with antithyroid drugs. These receptors came from a woman under 40 with Graves disease.

This clonotype was detected only a few times. CDR3 DNA: TGTGCCAGCAGTTATTCGAGGTTAAGTGGCTACACCTTC. Its protein is CASSYSRLSGYTF. This chain joins TRBV27 and TRBJ1-2; D uncertain. V was shortened by 4 bases and J by 7 bases, with 13 bases between the two germline ends. Germline CDR1 reads MNHEY; CDR2 reads SMNVEV (reference sequence). The CDR3 runs to 13 residues.

This clonotype was picked up many times. This sequence joins TRBV2 and TRBJ1-2; 7 positions match TRBD1. The junction had 5 bases not matched to a gene; V was cut back by 6 bases and J by 4 bases. Germline values: CDR1 SNHLY, CDR2 FYNNEI. The CDR3 sequence is 13 residues long. The CDR3 reads CASRADRVYGYTF. CDR3 DNA: TGTGCCAGCAGAGCTGACAGGGTCTATGGCTACACCTTC.

This clonotype was counted many times. J is TRBJ2-5 and V is TRBV28; the D call may be TRBD1 or TRBD2 (5 bases each). V was clipped by 5 bases and J by 3 bases, with 19 bases between them. The length of the CDR3 is 16 residues. Germline V gives CDR1 MDHEN, CDR2 SYDVKM. This CDR3 is CASSMGRRVVKETQYF. Here the CDR3 DNA reads TGTGCCAGCAGTATGGGACGCCGAGTGGTTAAAGAGACCCAGTACTTC.

This clonotype was picked up many times. The chain has TRBV7-2 and TRBJ2-1, with 9 nucleotides matching TRBD2. Germline CDR1 and CDR2: SGHTA and FQGNSA. CDR3 length: 12 amino acids. The CDR3 here is CVRGGVYNEQFF. Here the CDR3 DNA reads TGTGTCCGCGGGGGGGTCTACAATGAGCAGTTCTTC.

This clonotype was seen at least ten times. This chain uses TRBV28 with TRBJ2-3, with 8 bases fitting TRBD2. The CDR3 is made up of 16 amino acids. Germline CDR1 is MDHEN and CDR2 is SYDVKM. The trim removed 10 bases at V and 1 base at J, leaving 13 bases unmatched. CDR3 sequence (DNA): TGTGCCACCGTGAGCGGGAGTGGGACGGGCACAGATACGCAGTATTTT. Amino acid sequence: CATVSGSGTGTDTQYF. Combining the CDR3 with reference TRBV28 and TRBJ2-3 gives the whole variable domain DVKVTQSSRYLVKRTGEKVFLECVQDMDHENMFWYRQDPGLGLRLIYFSYDVKMKEKGDIPEGYSVSREKKERFSLILESASTNQTSMYLCATVSGSGTGTDTQYFGPGTRLTVL.